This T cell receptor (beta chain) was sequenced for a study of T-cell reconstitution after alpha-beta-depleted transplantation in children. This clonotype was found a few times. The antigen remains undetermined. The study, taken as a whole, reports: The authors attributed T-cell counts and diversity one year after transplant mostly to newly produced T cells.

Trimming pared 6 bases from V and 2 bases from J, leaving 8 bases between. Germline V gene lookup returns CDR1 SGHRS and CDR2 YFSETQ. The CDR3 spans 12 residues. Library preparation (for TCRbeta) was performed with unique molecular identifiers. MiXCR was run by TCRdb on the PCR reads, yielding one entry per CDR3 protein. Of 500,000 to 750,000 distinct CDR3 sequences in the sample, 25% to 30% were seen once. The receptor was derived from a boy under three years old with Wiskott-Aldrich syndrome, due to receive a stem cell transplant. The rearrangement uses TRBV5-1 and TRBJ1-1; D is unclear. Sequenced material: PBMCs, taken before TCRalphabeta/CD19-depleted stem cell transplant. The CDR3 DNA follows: TGCGCCAGCACAGGTGATAACACTGAAGCTTTCTTT. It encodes CASTGDNTEAFF.